This TCR beta chain was identified during a study of early T cells in non-severe SARS-CoV-2 infection. TCRdb reanalysed the 5' RACE reads using MiXCR and keeps one entry per CDR3 protein. The sample has nearly 90,000 distinct CDR3 sequences, approximately 15% seen once; the top ten hold roughly 7.2%. Germline V gene lookup returns CDR1 SQVTM and CDR2 ANQGSEA. The CDR3 totals 13 residues. V dropped 0 bases and J dropped 3 bases, with 8 bases sitting between them. The chain uses TRBV29-1 and TRBJ1-1; weak D call: TRBD1 (5 bases). Sequencing was carried out using whole blood. The receptor's source is an adult who was a healthcare worker with PCR-confirmed SARS-CoV-2 infection or an uninfected control (not recorded which). The CDR3 is CSVEEQAYTEAFF. CDR3 in DNA: TGCAGCGTTGAAGAACAGGCGTACACTGAAGCTTTCTTT.